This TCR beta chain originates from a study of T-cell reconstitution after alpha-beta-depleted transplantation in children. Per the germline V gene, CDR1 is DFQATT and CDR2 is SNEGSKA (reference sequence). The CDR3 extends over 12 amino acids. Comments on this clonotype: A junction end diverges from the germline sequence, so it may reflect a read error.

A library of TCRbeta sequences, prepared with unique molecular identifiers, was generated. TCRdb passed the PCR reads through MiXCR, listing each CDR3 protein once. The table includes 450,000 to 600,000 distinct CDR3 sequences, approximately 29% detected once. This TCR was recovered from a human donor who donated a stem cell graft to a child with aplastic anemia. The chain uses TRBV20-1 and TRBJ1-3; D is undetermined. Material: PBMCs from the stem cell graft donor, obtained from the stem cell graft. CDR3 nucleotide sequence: TGCAGTGCTAGCTCAACTAGAAACACCACATATTTT. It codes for CSASSTRNTTYF.